This TCR beta chain was documented in a study of blood T cell repertoires in COVID-19. Study summary: Italy, Spain and the United States were the sources of the convalescent and acute COVID-19 samples. Sources were T cells, B-cell-depleted T cells, or PBMCs; the material itself was cDNA or gDNA.

Germline V gene lookup returns CDR1 SGHVS and CDR2 FQNEAQ. V was pared by 3 bases and J by 2 bases, with 13 bases of the junction left unmatched. This CDR3 region has 19 residues. Sequencing used immunoSEQ multiplex PCR; TCRdb keeps in-frame clones, though not all of them. The sample has 200,000 to 250,000 clones, 88% seen once. The chain links TRBV7-8 to TRBJ2-2; TRBD1 matches 9 bases. Sequenced input: peripheral blood. This TCR derives from a man between 18 and 29 years old with active or convalescent COVID-19. For the CDR3, the DNA is TGTGCCAGCAGCTTTGGCTCGCGGCCGGGACAGGGTAACACCGGGGAGCTGTTTTTT. Translated, it gives CASSFGSRPGQGNTGELFF.